This T cell receptor (beta chain) was obtained from a study of blood T cells in healthy people across ages. Overall study findings and caveats: Diversity of TCR beta per million T cells declined in a roughly linear way with age. A strong correlation was seen between TCR beta diversity and naive T cell percentage.

The CDR3 is 13 residues long. Trimming removed 6 bases at V and 4 bases at J, with 11 bases between. The germline CDR1 and CDR2 sequences are MDHEN and SYDVKM. As regards this clonotype: Its target is unknown.

The authors ran a second PCR of about 7 to 12 cycles using a sample-barcoded 5' primer and a J-beta primer mix. Template switching added a 12-random-nucleotide identifier to every cDNA molecule. Using its own MiXCR run on the 5' RACE reads, TCRdb lists one record per CDR3 protein. The data contain hundreds of thousands of distinct CDR3 sequences, about 32% of them singletons. This chain links TRBV28 with TRBJ2-3; D perhaps matches TRBD2 (5 bases). Sequencing was done on a sample of blood. The origin of this receptor is a woman older than 75 in good health. In nucleotides, the CDR3 is TGTGCCAGCAGCGCTGACGGGGCAGATACGCAGTATTTT. It is translated as CASSADGADTQYF. Based on the CDR3 plus reference TRBV28 and TRBJ2-3, the full variable domain is DVKVTQSSRYLVKRTGEKVFLECVQDMDHENMFWYRQDPGLGLRLIYFSYDVKMKEKGDIPEGYSVSREKKERFSLILESASTNQTSMYLCASSADGADTQYFGPGTRLTVL.